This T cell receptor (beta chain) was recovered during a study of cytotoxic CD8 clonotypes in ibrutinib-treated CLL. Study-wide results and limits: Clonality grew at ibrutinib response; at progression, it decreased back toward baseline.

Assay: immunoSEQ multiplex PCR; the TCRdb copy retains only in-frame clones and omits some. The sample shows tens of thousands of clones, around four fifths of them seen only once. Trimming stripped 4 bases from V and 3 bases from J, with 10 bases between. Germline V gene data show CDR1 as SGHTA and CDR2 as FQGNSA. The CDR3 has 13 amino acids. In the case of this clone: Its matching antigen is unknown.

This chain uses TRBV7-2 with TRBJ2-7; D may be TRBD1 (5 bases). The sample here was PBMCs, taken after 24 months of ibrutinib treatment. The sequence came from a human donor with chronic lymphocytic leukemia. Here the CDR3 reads CASSSQTVYEQYF. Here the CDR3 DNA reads TGTGCCAGCAGCTCCCAGACAGTCTACGAGCAGTACTTC.